Below are 3 T cell receptor beta chains sequenced from a single sample in a study of siplizumab effects on memory and regulatory T cells. Some clones are missing from TCRdb's copy, which holds only in-frame ones; the method was immunoSEQ multiplex PCR. Among about 120,000 clones, roughly 94% were seen once, and the ten largest hold roughly 1.5%. The sample consisted of non-Treg CD4+ T cells sorted from blood. The source is a human donor in good health.

This chain connects TRBV5-1 to TRBJ1-2, with D possibly TRBD1 on 5 matching bases. The germline CDR1 and CDR2 sequences are SGHRS and YFSETQ. V lost 0 bases, J lost 8 bases, and 14 bases lay in between. The CDR3 loop spans 14 amino acids. The DNA for the CDR3 is TGCGCCAGCAGCTTGGTCCAGGGAGTAGAGGGCTACACCTTC. It specifies CASSLVQGVEGYTF. Based on the CDR3 plus reference TRBV5-1 and TRBJ1-2, the full variable domain is KAGVTQTPRYLIKTRGQQVTLSCSPISGHRSVSWYQQTPGQGLQFLFEYFSETQRNKGNFPGRFSGRQFSNSRSEMNVSTLELGDSALYLCASSLVQGVEGYTFGSGTRLTVV.

This chain connects TRBV21-1 to TRBJ2-2; the table's D gene call, TRBD2, was not cross checked with the DNA. TRBV21-1 is a documented pseudogene. The CDR3 has 19 amino acids. Here the CDR3 reads CASSNHPHKGLGAVGELFF. The CDR3 DNA sequence: TGTGCCAGCAGCAATCACCCCCATAAGGGACTAGGCGCGGTCGGGGAGCTGTTTTTT.

The CDR3 region is CASSPQEGALGEQYF. The DNA of the CDR3 is TGTGCCAGCAGCCCCCAGGAGGGAGCACTTGGCGAGCAGTACTTC. V is TRBV11-2 and J is TRBJ2-7; weak D call: TRBD2 (6 bases). Between the trimmed V and J ends, which lost 5 bases and 6 bases, there was a span of 20 bases. CDR3 length equals 15 residues. The germline CDR1 and CDR2 sequences are SGHAT and FQNNGV.